Sequencing of this T cell receptor (beta chain) was carried out in a study of cytomegalovirus exposure and HLA in healthy donors. The wider study: Within an early data release were about 85 million unique TCRs drawn from HLA-typed donors. Overall study findings and caveats: CMV serostatus was the only recorded immune exposure for donors. Later analysis found that TCR beta chains associated with HLA were more clonally expanded than other, equally common chains. Because they were indistinguishable, some V segments, including TRBV6-2 and TRBV6-3, were excluded.

In its sample, this clone was seen once. Its antigen is unknown. CDR3 size: 14 residues. Amplification used 60 Vbeta primers and 13 Jbeta primers. Generated by immunoSEQ multiplex PCR, the TCRdb table keeps only in-frame clones and is missing some. The sample lists approximately 90,000 clones; around 77% were seen once. The sequence was collected from a man aged 30 to 39 in good health and CMV-seronegative. The chain carries TRBV12-2 and TRBJ1-2; the table assigns TRBD1, which was not confirmed against the DNA. TRBV12-2 is noted as a pseudogene. The sample comprised PBMCs. CDR3 sequence (DNA): TGTGCAAGTCGCTCAGAGGGACAGAACTATGGCTACACCTTC. Translation: CASRSEGQNYGYTF.